This entry lists 25 T cell receptor beta chains sequenced from one sample in a study of blood T cell repertoires in COVID-19. Libraries were prepared by immunoSEQ multiplex PCR; TCRdb keeps only in-frame clonotypes and omits some of them. Among about 150,000 clones listed, about 81% were seen once. The sample comprised PBMCs or T cells enriched from blood (not recorded which). All receptors come from a man in his forties or fifties who had recovered from COVID-19.

The chain couples TRBV14 to TRBJ1-2; D not resolved. V lost 4 bases and J 2 bases, leaving 8 bases between the germline ends. CDR1 and CDR2 (germline): SGHDN, FVKESK. The CDR3 runs to 13 residues. The CDR3 protein is CASSPQKNYGYTF. DNA of the CDR3: TGTGCCAGCAGCCCACAGAAAAACTATGGCTACACCTTC.

This chain uses TRBV2 with TRBJ1-2; 7 nucleotides agree with TRBD1. V lost 6 bases to trimming and J lost 5 bases; unmatched junction nucleotides: 6. CDR3 length: 13 residues. Germline CDR1 is SNHLY and CDR2 is FYNNEI. In nucleotides, the CDR3 is TGTGCCAGCAGACCCGGGACAGATTATGGCTACACCTTC. Protein: CASRPGTDYGYTF.

The chain recombines TRBV4-2 with TRBJ1-2; a possible D gene is TRBD1 (5 bases). Germline CDR1 LGHNA, CDR2 YNFKEQ. V shed 0 bases and J shed 5 bases, with 13 bases lying between them. The length of the CDR3 is 15 residues. CDR3 DNA sequence: TGTGCCAGCAGCCAAGAAGACAGAGATAATTATGGCTACACCTTC. Protein sequence: CASSQEDRDNYGYTF.

In its sample, this clone was seen a few times. The chain links TRBV19 to TRBJ1-5; 11 nucleotides agree with TRBD1. Germline V gene lookup returns CDR1 LNHDA and CDR2 SQIVND (reference sequence). This CDR3 is built from 19 residues. V gave up 4 bases and J gave up 2 bases; unmatched junction bases: 13. The CDR3: CASSRGGQGARAGNQPQHF. The CDR3 DNA reads TGTGCCAGTAGTAGGGGAGGACAGGGGGCGCGTGCTGGCAATCAGCCCCAGCATTTT.

The chain combines TRBV27 with TRBJ2-1; 14 bases agree with TRBD2. The germline V gene encodes CDR1 MNHEY and CDR2 SMNVEV (reference sequence). V shed 5 bases, J shed 3 bases, and the junction held 9 bases outside the gene matches. The CDR3 is made up of 18 amino acids. CDR3: CASSLETSGGEYYNEQFF. The CDR3 nucleotides are TGTGCCAGCAGTCTCGAGACTAGCGGGGGGGAATACTACAATGAGCAGTTCTTC.

The chain combines TRBV11-3 with TRBJ2-1; TRBD2 matches 7 bases. CDR1 and CDR2 (germline): SGHNT, YENEEA. This CDR3 comprises 14 residues. Losses at the gene ends were 3 bases for V and 6 bases for J; bases not matched to a gene: 5. The CDR3 reads CASSFRRGFNEQFF. The DNA for the CDR3 is TGTGCCAGCAGCTTTCGGCGGGGGTTCAATGAGCAGTTCTTC.

This chain uses TRBV7-2 with TRBJ1-1; TRBD1 matches 9 bases. The CDR3 runs to 15 residues. V was clipped by 2 bases and J by 6 bases; unmatched bases: 7. Germline V gene lookup returns CDR1 SGHTA and CDR2 FQGNSA. The CDR3 DNA reads TGTGCCAGCAGCTTAATTGACAGGGGGATGGCTGAAGCTTTCTTT. This gives the protein CASSLIDRGMAEAFF.

The sample holds one count of this clone. The chain uses TRBV12-5 and TRBJ1-5; TRBD1 aligns across 8 bases. Germline V gives CDR1 LGHNT, CDR2 FRNRAP. With 4 bases clipped from V and 1 base from J, the junction kept 3 bases outside the gene matches. This CDR3 is 15 amino acids long. Written as DNA, the CDR3 is TGTGCTAGTGGTTCGGGACAGGCGAGCAATCAGCCCCAGCATTTT. It specifies CASGSGQASNQPQHF. Full variable domain (remainder filled in from reference TRBV12-5 and TRBJ1-5): DARVTQTPRHKVTEMGQEVTMRCQPILGHNTVFWYRQTMMQGLELLAYFRNRAPLDDSGMPKDRFSAEMPDATLATLKIQPSEPRDSAVYFCASGSGQASNQPQHFGDGTRLSIL.

V gene TRBV4-3 combines with J gene TRBJ1-6; 9 bases map to TRBD1. V lost 0 bases, J lost 9 bases, and 6 bases stayed unmatched. The germline V gene encodes CDR1 LGHNA and CDR2 YSLEER. The CDR3 has 16 residues. The CDR3 is CASSQDWNRGRSPLHF. Written as DNA, the CDR3 is TGCGCCAGCAGCCAAGATTGGAACAGGGGGCGTTCACCCCTCCACTTT.

V gene TRBV7-9 combines with J gene TRBJ2-3; D is perhaps TRBD1 (5 bases). Looked up from germline, CDR1 is SEHNR and CDR2 is FQNEAQ (reference sequence). The ends were cut back, 4 bases at V and 0 bases at J, with 17 bases in the middle. This CDR3 spans 17 amino acids. CDR3 protein: CASSSPTGSFSTDTQYF. In DNA form, the CDR3 reads TGTGCCAGCAGCTCCCCCACAGGCAGCTTTAGCACAGATACGCAGTATTTT.

The CDR3 region has the DNA TGTGCTAGTGGTGATACGGGGGGCCCGTCTACAGATACGCAGTATTTT. Translation gives CASGDTGGPSTDTQYF. J is TRBJ2-3 and V is TRBV12-5; possibly TRBD2 for D (7 bases). Trimming took off 5 bases at V and 3 bases at J, with 18 bases between the two ends. Germline CDR1 reads LGHNT; CDR2 reads FRNRAP. The CDR3 has 16 amino acids. The full variable domain, in which reference TRBV12-5 and TRBJ2-3 provide the parts outside the CDR3, is DARVTQTPRHKVTEMGQEVTMRCQPILGHNTVFWYRQTMMQGLELLAYFRNRAPLDDSGMPKDRFSAEMPDATLATLKIQPSEPRDSAVYFCASGDTGGPSTDTQYFGPGTRLTVL.

This clone was counted between two and nine times. This rearrangement joins TRBV6-2 or TRBV6-3 to TRBJ1-5, with 8 bases that match TRBD1. Germline assignment: CDR1 MNHEY and CDR2 SVGEGT. This CDR3 has 14 amino acids. After removal of 5 bases from V and 7 bases from J, the junction contained 7 bases not matched to a gene. The CDR3 bases are TGTGCCAGCAGTCAACAGGGGGTTCGGCAGCCCCAGCATTTT. It yields the protein CASSQQGVRQPQHF.

The chain has TRBV5-1 and TRBJ1-1; no reliable D call. Germline CDR1 SGHRS, CDR2 YFSETQ. This CDR3 comprises 10 residues. V lost 8 bases to trimming and J lost 8 bases, with 10 bases between them. CDR3 loop: CARRTEEAFF. The CDR3 DNA reads as TGCGCCAGACGAACGGAGGAAGCTTTCTTT.

The J gene is TRBJ1-1, the V gene TRBV7-8; 9 bases are shared with TRBD1. The V segment lost 2 bases and the J segment 5 bases; nucleotides outside the gene matches: 9. CDR3 length: 16 residues. Germline CDR1 SGHVS, CDR2 FQNEAQ. The CDR3 bases are TGTGCCAGCAGCTTATTCGGTGGGACAGGGAGTACTGAAGCTTTCTTT. Translation gives CASSLFGGTGSTEAFF.

V and J are TRBV7-8 and TRBJ2-7; 10 bases line up with TRBD1. Germline V gene lookup returns CDR1 SGHVS and CDR2 FQNEAQ. The J segment lost 3 bases and the V segment lost 1 base, leaving 6 bases of the junction unmatched. CDR3 length: 16 amino acids. The CDR3 DNA sequence: TGTGCCAGCAGCTTAGTGTCGGGGACAGGGGTCTACGAGCAGTACTTC. The encoded protein is CASSLVSGTGVYEQYF.

This clone has just a few counts. The chain joins TRBV4-1 to TRBJ2-4; 9 nucleotides line up with TRBD2. CDR1 MGHRA and CDR2 YSYEKL come from the germline V gene. V shed 0 bases and J 1 base; nucleotides not matched to a gene: 7. The CDR3 consists of 18 residues. CDR3 coding DNA: TGCGCCAGCAGCCAAGAAGGGGCTAGCGGGGCTGCCAAAAACATTCAGTACTTC. Translation: CASSQEGASGAAKNIQYF.

J is TRBJ1-1 and V is TRBV18, with unresolved D. V was clipped by 2 bases and J by 1 base, with 14 bases between them. Germline V CDR1 and CDR2: KGHSH, LQKENI. The CDR3 runs 16 residues. The CDR3 protein is CASSPGRSPRNTEAFF. The CDR3 nucleotides read TGTGCCAGCTCACCAGGGCGCAGCCCCAGGAACACTGAAGCTTTCTTT.

The chain combines TRBV19 with TRBJ1-6; D is possibly TRBD1 (6 bases). This CDR3 contains 15 residues. V lost 5 bases to trimming and J lost 8 bases, with 16 bases between them. Per the germline V gene, CDR1 is LNHDA and CDR2 is SQIVND (reference sequence). CDR3 region: CASSPRQDRDSPLHF. The CDR3 nucleotides read TGTGCCAGTAGTCCTAGACAGGACCGTGATTCACCCCTCCACTTT.

The chain joins TRBV14 to TRBJ2-7; D may be TRBD2 (5 bases). The CDR3 has 13 residues. Germline V gives CDR1 SGHDN, CDR2 FVKESK. V dropped 3 bases and J dropped 6 bases, with 12 bases sitting between them. This CDR3 reads CASSHGVLGEQYF. The CDR3, as DNA: TGTGCCAGCAGCCACGGGGTCCTCGGCGAGCAGTACTTC.

The CDR3 is CASSPGRTGNSPLHF. The CDR3 bases are TGTGCCAGCAGTCCGGGGAGGACGGGTAATTCACCCCTCCACTTT. V gene TRBV6-5 combines with J gene TRBJ1-6; no clear D gene. The V and J ends lost 5 bases and 6 bases respectively, with 14 bases between them. The CDR3 has 15 residues. Germline loops: CDR1 MNHEY, CDR2 SVGAGI.

The chain recombines TRBV4-1 with TRBJ1-1; TRBD1 might be the D (6 bases). Trimming shortened V by 6 bases and J by 2 bases, and 13 bases separated the two germline ends. This CDR3 has 14 amino acids. Germline V gene sequence: CDR1 MGHRA, CDR2 YSYEKL. The CDR3 loop reads CASRPGQTNTEAFF. The CDR3 region has the DNA TGCGCCAGCAGACCAGGACAGACTAACACTGAAGCTTTCTTT.

This clone has only one observation. The chain links TRBV15 to TRBJ2-2; 8 positions agree with TRBD2. Germline loops: CDR1 LNHNV, CDR2 YYDKDF (reference sequence). The CDR3 is made up of 18 amino acids. V was pared by 1 base and J by 0 bases, with 7 bases of the junction left unmatched. The CDR3 reads CATSRVERGTPNTGELFF. CDR3 in DNA: TGTGCCACCAGCAGAGTGGAGCGGGGGACACCGAACACCGGGGAGCTGTTTTTT.

V usage is TRBV6-1 and J usage is TRBJ2-7, with D maybe TRBD1 (5 bases). Trimming took off 2 bases at V and 4 bases at J, with 18 bases between the two ends. Per the germline V gene, CDR1 is MNHNS and CDR2 is SASEGT. There are 16 residues in the CDR3. In DNA, the CDR3 is TGTGCCAGCAGTGAAAGGCGGCCAGGGATAAGGTACGAGCAGTACTTC. Translated, it gives CASSERRPGIRYEQYF.

The V call is TRBV11-3, the J call TRBJ2-1; 9 bases align to TRBD2. The CDR3 length is 19 residues. Germline V gene sequence: CDR1 SGHNT, CDR2 YENEEA. V was pared by 5 bases and J by 0 bases, with 14 bases of the junction left unmatched. The CDR3 here is CASSPAGYSGSPSYNEQFF. In DNA, the CDR3 is TGTGCCAGCAGCCCAGCGGGCTATAGCGGGAGTCCCTCCTACAATGAGCAGTTCTTC.

The J gene is TRBJ2-5, the V gene TRBV13, with 10 positions matching TRBD1. With 1 base clipped from V and 7 bases from J, the junction kept 3 bases outside the gene matches. The CDR3 totals 14 residues. Germline CDR1 PRHDT, CDR2 FYEKMQ (reference sequence). The DNA of the CDR3 is TGTGCCAGCAGCTTAGAGGGGACAGGGGCGACCCAGTACTTC. It yields the protein CASSLEGTGATQYF.